The 19 T cell receptor beta chains below were found in one sample sequenced in a study of blood T cell repertoires in COVID-19. Libraries were prepared by immunoSEQ multiplex PCR; TCRdb keeps only in-frame clonotypes and omits some of them. The data contain approximately 170,000 clones, roughly four fifths of them seen just once; the ten biggest clones take up less than 3%. Specimen: peripheral blood. The receptor source for this set is an elderly woman with COVID-19, enrolled during active disease.

V gene TRBV7-9 combines with J gene TRBJ2-7; TRBD1 agrees at 7 bases. Unmatched junction bases numbered 7, after V lost 5 bases and J lost 0 bases. The CDR3 extends over 15 amino acids. Looked up from germline, CDR1 is SEHNR and CDR2 is FQNEAQ (reference sequence). The CDR3 DNA follows: TGTGCCAGCAGCCAACCCGGGACAGCCTCCTACGAGCAGTACTTC. Translated, it gives CASSQPGTASYEQYF. The full variable domain, its missing parts supplied by reference TRBV7-9 and TRBJ2-7, is DTGVSQNPRHKITKRGQNVTFRCDPISEHNRLYWYRQTLGQGPEFLTYFQNEAQLEKSRLLSDRFSAERPKGSFSTLEIQRTEQGDSAMYLCASSQPGTASYEQYFGPGTRLTVT.

This rearrangement joins TRBV5-4 to TRBJ1-3, with 7 nucleotides matching TRBD1. Trimming took 3 bases from V and 4 from J; bases not matched to a gene: 7. This CDR3 has 15 residues. Looked up from germline, CDR1 is SGHNT and CDR2 is YYREEE (reference sequence). The CDR3 sequence is CASSSGTVGGNTIYF. The CDR3 DNA reads as TGTGCCAGCAGCTCGGGGACAGTTGGAGGAAACACCATATATTTT.

The chain combines TRBV27 with TRBJ2-7; 7 nucleotides align to TRBD1. Germline V gene lookup returns CDR1 MNHEY and CDR2 SMNVEV (reference sequence). V was clipped by 6 bases and J by 4 bases; unmatched bases: 3. The CDR3 totals 12 residues. This chain's CDR3 is CASRPDRYEQYF. CDR3 nucleotide sequence: TGTGCCAGCAGACCGGACAGGTACGAGCAGTACTTC.

The V gene is TRBV19, the J gene TRBJ1-5; possible D gene TRBD1, 6 bases. The CDR3 is 14 amino acids. The V and J ends lost 3 bases and 3 bases respectively, with 9 bases between them. CDR1 LNHDA and CDR2 SQIVND come from the germline V gene (reference sequence). As DNA, the CDR3 is TGTGCCAGTAGTATGGCAGGGGACAATCAGCCCCAGCATTTT. Amino acids: CASSMAGDNQPQHF.

In its sample, this clone was seen once. This sequence joins TRBV29-1 and TRBJ2-7, with TRBD2 matching over 13 bases. CDR3 size: 13 residues. The junction had 5 bases not matched to a gene; V was cut back by 6 bases and J by 6 bases. The V gene's germline CDR1 is SQVTM and CDR2 ANQGSEA. The CDR3 is CSVRTSGRGEQYF. The CDR3 coding sequence is TGCAGCGTCCGGACTAGCGGGAGAGGCGAGCAGTACTTC.

This clone has only one observation. The genes are TRBV27 and TRBJ2-1, with TRBD2 matching over 7 bases. The CDR3 is 16 amino acids. Trimming at V came to 3 bases and at J to 4 bases, leaving 9 bases not matched to a gene. Germline CDR1 MNHEY, CDR2 SMNVEV (reference sequence). The CDR3 here is CASSLVQRGIYNEQFF. As DNA, the CDR3 is TGTGCCAGCAGTTTGGTCCAGCGGGGTATATACAATGAGCAGTTCTTC.

The chain combines TRBV29-1 with TRBJ1-5; TRBD1 aligns across 8 bases. Germline V gene lookup returns CDR1 SQVTM and CDR2 ANQGSEA. CDR3 length: 13 amino acids. The J segment lost 4 bases and the V segment lost 6 bases, leaving 5 bases of the junction unmatched. CDR3 protein: CSVQGAWNQPQHF. CDR3 nucleotide sequence: TGCAGCGTCCAGGGGGCCTGGAATCAGCCCCAGCATTTT. Together with reference TRBV29-1 and TRBJ1-5, the CDR3 gives the full variable domain: SAVISQKPSRDICQRGTSLTIQCQVDSQVTMMFWYRQQPGQSLTLIATANQGSEATYESGFVIDKFPISRPNLTFSTLTVSNMSPEDSSIYLCSVQGAWNQPQHFGDGTRLSIL.

As DNA, the CDR3 is TGTGCCAGCTCCTTCGACAGATCCCCGTACGAGCAGTACTTC. This gives the protein CASSFDRSPYEQYF. The chain recombines TRBV18 with TRBJ2-7, with D possibly being TRBD1 (5 bases). This CDR3 spans 14 amino acids. V was shortened by 6 bases and J by 4 bases, with 16 bases between the two germline ends. Germline loops: CDR1 KGHSH, CDR2 LQKENI. Supplemented by reference TRBV18 and TRBJ2-7, the full variable domain reads NAGVMQNPRHLVRRRGQEARLRCSPMKGHSHVYWYRQLPEEGLKFMVYLQKENIIDESGMPKERFSAEFPKEGPSILRIQQVVRGDSAAYFCASSFDRSPYEQYFGPGTRLTVT.

This sequence joins TRBV9 and TRBJ2-2; possibly TRBD2 for D (7 bases). Germline V gene lookup returns CDR1 SGDLS and CDR2 YYNGEE. The V and J ends lost 1 base and 4 bases respectively, with 14 bases between them. The CDR3 has 16 amino acids. CDR3 bases: TGTGCCAGCAGCGTACTGACGGGGGGCGGCACCGGGGAGCTGTTTTTT. Translation gives CASSVLTGGGTGELFF. Filled out from reference TRBV9 and TRBJ2-2, the complete variable domain reads DSGVTQTPKHLITATGQRVTLRCSPRSGDLSVYWYQQSLDQGLQFLIQYYNGEERAKGNILERFSAQQFPDLHSELNLSSLELGDSALYFCASSVLTGGGTGELFFGEGSRLTVL.

This clone was counted between two and nine times. The chain recombines TRBV20-1 with TRBJ2-3; 10 bases align to TRBD2. The junction had 3 bases not matched to a gene; V was cut back by 3 bases and J by 0 bases. Germline assignment: CDR1 DFQATT and CDR2 SNEGSKA (reference sequence). The CDR3 loop spans 15 amino acids. The DNA for the CDR3 is TGCAGTGCTAGTGCGACTAGCGGGAGCACAGATACGCAGTATTTT. Amino acids: CSASATSGSTDTQYF.

The CDR3: CASSPPGRVGGYTF. For the CDR3, the DNA is TGTGCCAGCAGCCCTCCCGGGAGGGTCGGAGGCTACACCTTC. V is TRBV3-1 (or the pseudogene TRBV3-2) and J is TRBJ1-2, with D unclear. CDR3 length equals 14 residues. Deletions cut 4 bases from V and 8 bases from J, with 17 bases between. Germline V gene lookup returns CDR1 LGHDT and CDR2 YNNKEL (reference sequence).

In the case of this clone: The junction shows a germline mismatch at one end, possibly a read error. The chain is built from TRBV2 and TRBJ2-3, with a weak D call TRBD2 (6 bases). Germline V gene lookup returns CDR1 SNHLY and CDR2 FYNNEI. The CDR3 contains 11 residues. Here the CDR3 DNA reads TGTGCCAGCCGGTTCTCGGGGGATAGACATTTT. Its translation: CASRFSGDRHF.

V and J are TRBV7-2 and TRBJ1-2; 7 bases are shared with TRBD1. The CDR3 length is 15 residues. The junction had 10 bases not matched to a gene; V was cut back by 1 base and J by 8 bases. Germline lookup yields CDR1 SGHTA and CDR2 FQGNSA. CDR3 nucleotide sequence: TGTGCCAGCAGCTTAGAGGTCAGGGGGGCGGGAGGCTACACCTTC. This gives the protein CASSLEVRGAGGYTF.

This chain links TRBV5-5 with TRBJ1-1; D is ambiguous. Per the germline V gene, CDR1 is SGHKS and CDR2 is YYEKEE (reference sequence). This CDR3 region has 15 residues. Between the trimmed V and J ends, which lost 4 bases and 1 base, there was a span of 14 bases. In nucleotides, the CDR3 is TGTGCCAGCAGCGGACCGGGAGCGGCGAACACTGAAGCTTTCTTT. Translated: CASSGPGAANTEAFF.

V gene TRBV3-1 (or the pseudogene TRBV3-2) combines with J gene TRBJ2-3; 7 positions match TRBD2. The V gene end was trimmed by 5 bases and the J gene end by 0 bases; junction bases not matched to a gene: 11. Germline CDR1 reads LGHDT; CDR2 reads YNNKEL (reference sequence). This CDR3 has 17 residues. In nucleotides, the CDR3 is TGTGCCAGCAGCTTGGGACTACCGGCCTCTAGCACAGATACGCAGTATTTT. Translated: CASSLGLPASSTDTQYF.

The gene calls are TRBV28 and TRBJ1-2, with TRBD1 as a possible D gene (6 bases). The CDR3 is 12 residues long. Deletions cut 5 bases from V and 4 bases from J, with 8 bases between. CDR1 and CDR2 from the germline V gene are MDHEN and SYDVKM. The CDR3 loop is CASSPDSYGYTF. DNA for the CDR3: TGTGCCAGCAGTCCGGACAGCTATGGCTACACCTTC.

The chain uses TRBV6-2 or TRBV6-3 and TRBJ1-5; TRBD1 is a possible D gene (6 bases). This CDR3 has 16 amino acids. V lost 4 bases and J 7 bases, leaving 20 bases between the germline ends. The germline CDR1 and CDR2 sequences are MNHEY and SVGEGT. Written as DNA, the CDR3 is TGTGCCAGCAGTTCCCGGACAGTGATTCGTCCGCAGCCCCAGCATTTT. Amino acid sequence: CASSSRTVIRPQPQHF.

The chain employs TRBV9 and TRBJ2-3; 13 nucleotides match TRBD2. The junction had 2 bases not matched to a gene; V was cut back by 0 bases and J by 1 base. The germline V gene encodes CDR1 SGDLS and CDR2 YYNGEE. The CDR3 contains 17 residues. CDR3 in DNA: TGTGCCAGCAGCGTAGAAGGGACTAGCGGGGGCACAGATACGCAGTATTTT. Its protein is CASSVEGTSGGTDTQYF.

The chain combines TRBV19 with TRBJ1-3; 9 bases fit TRBD1. Germline V gene lookup returns CDR1 LNHDA and CDR2 SQIVND (reference sequence). The ends lost 5 bases at V and 1 base at J; junction bases unmatched: 3. The CDR3 contains 15 residues. The CDR3 DNA is TGTGCCAGTAGTCTACAGGGGGCTTCTGGAAACACCATATATTTT. Encoded protein: CASSLQGASGNTIYF. The entire variable domain, with the rest obtained from reference TRBV19 and TRBJ1-3, is as follows: DGGITQSPKYLFRKEGQNVTLSCEQNLNHDAMYWYRQDPGQGLRLIYYSQIVNDFQKGDIAEGYSVSREKKESFPLTVTSAQKNPTAFYLCASSLQGASGNTIYFGEGSWLTVV.